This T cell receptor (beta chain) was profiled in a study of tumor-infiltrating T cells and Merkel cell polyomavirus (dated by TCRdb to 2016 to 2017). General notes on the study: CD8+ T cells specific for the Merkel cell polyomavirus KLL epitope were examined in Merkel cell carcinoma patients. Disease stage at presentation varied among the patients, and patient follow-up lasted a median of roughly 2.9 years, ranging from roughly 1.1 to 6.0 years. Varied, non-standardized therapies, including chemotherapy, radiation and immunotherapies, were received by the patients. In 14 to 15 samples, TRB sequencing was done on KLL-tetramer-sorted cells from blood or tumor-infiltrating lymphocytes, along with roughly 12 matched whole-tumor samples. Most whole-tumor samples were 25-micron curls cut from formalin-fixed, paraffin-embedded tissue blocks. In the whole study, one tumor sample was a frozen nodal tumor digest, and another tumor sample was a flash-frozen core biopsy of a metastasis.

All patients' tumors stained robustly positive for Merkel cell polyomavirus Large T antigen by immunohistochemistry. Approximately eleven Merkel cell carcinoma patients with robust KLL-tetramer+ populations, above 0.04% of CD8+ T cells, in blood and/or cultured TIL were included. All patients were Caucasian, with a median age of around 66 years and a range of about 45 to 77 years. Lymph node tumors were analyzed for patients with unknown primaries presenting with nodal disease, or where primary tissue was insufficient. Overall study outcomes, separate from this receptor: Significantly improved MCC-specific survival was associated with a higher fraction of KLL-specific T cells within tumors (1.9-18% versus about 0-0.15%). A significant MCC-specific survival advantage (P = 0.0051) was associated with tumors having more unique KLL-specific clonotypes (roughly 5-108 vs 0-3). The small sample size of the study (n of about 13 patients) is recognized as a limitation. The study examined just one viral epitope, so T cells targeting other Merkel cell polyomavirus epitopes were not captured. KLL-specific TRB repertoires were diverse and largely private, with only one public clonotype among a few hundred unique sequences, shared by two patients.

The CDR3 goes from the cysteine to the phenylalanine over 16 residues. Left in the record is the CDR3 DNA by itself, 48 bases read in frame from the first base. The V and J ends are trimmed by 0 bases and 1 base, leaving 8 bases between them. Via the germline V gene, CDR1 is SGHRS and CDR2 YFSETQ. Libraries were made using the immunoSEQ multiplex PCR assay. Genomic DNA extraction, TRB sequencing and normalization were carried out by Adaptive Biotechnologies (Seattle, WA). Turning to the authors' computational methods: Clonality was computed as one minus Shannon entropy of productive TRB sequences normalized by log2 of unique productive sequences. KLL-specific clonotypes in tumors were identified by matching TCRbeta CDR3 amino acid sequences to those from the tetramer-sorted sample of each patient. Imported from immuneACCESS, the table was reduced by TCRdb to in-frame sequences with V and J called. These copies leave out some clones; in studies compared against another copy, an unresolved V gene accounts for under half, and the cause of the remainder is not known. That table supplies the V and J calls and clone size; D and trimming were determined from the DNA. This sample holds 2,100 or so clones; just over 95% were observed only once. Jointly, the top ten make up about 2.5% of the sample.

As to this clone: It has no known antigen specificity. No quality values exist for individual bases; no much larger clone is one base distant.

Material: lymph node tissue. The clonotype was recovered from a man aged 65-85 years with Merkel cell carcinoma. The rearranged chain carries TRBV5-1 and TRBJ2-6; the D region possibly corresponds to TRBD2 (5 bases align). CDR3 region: CASSLVSGSGANVLTF. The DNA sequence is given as TGCGCCAGCAGCTTGGTATCGGGGTCTGGGGCCAACGTCCTGACTTTC. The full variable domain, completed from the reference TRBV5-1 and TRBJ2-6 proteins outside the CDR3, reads KAGVTQTPRYLIKTRGQQVTLSCSPISGHRSVSWYQQTPGQGLQFLFEYFSETQRNKGNFPGRFSGRQFSNSRSEMNVSTLELGDSALYLCASSLVSGSGANVLTFGAGSRLTVL.